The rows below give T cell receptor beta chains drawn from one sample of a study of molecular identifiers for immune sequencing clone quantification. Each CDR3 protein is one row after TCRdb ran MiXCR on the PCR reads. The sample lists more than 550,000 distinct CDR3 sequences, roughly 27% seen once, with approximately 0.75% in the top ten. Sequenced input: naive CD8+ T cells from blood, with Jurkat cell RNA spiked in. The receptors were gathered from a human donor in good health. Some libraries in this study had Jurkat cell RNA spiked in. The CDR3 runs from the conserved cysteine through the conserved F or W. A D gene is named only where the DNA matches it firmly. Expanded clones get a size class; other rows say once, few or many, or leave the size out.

CASSLFAGGYTDTQYF,TGTGCCAGCAGTTTATTTGCGGGGGGATACACAGATACGCAGTATTTT,.,TRBJ2-3,TRBD2,TRBV12-3/TRBV12-4
CASSYFVYPGGLVNTEAFF,TGTGCCAGCAGTTACTTTGTTTACCCTGGAGGGTTGGTGAACACTGAAGCTTTCTTT,once,TRBJ1-1,.,TRBV6-2/TRBV6-3
CASSGSLLHTGELFF,TGTGCCAGCAGTGGCTCCCTGCTCCATACCGGGGAGCTGTTTTTT,many,TRBJ2-2,.,TRBV12-3/TRBV12-4
CASSSKGVITGELFF,TGTGCCAGCAGCTCAAAGGGGGTTATCACCGGGGAGCTGTTTTTT,many,TRBJ2-2,.,TRBV13
CASSPSRTGGKYF,TGTGCCAGCAGCCCATCAAGGACAGGCGGGAAGTACTTC,few,TRBJ2-7,.,TRBV27
CASSLVQREAAPFYEQYF,TGCGCCAGCAGCTTGGTCCAGCGGGAAGCCGCCCCCTTCTACGAGCAGTACTTC,many,TRBJ2-7,TRBD2,TRBV5-1
CASRPTGNTEAFF,TGTGCCAGCAGACCGACAGGCAACACTGAAGCTTTCTTT,many,TRBJ1-1,.,TRBV6-5
CASSIGDHYTF,TGTGCCAGTAGTATTGGGGACCACTACACCTTC,few,TRBJ1-2,.,TRBV19
CASSLRGGSSKGNQPQHF,TGTGCCAGCAGTCTCCGGGGGGGAAGTTCTAAAGGAAATCAGCCCCAGCATTTT,.,TRBJ1-5,.,TRBV28
CAWSVGDPNNEQFF,TGTGCCTGGAGTGTAGGGGACCCTAACAATGAGCAGTTCTTC,.,TRBJ2-1,.,TRBV30
CASSDVGRGGNQPQHF,TGTGCCAGCAGTGACGTGGGGCGGGGGGGCAATCAGCCCCAGCATTTT,.,TRBJ1-5,.,TRBV2
CASSMTGELFF,TGTGCCAGTAGTATGACCGGGGAGCTGTTTTTT,many,TRBJ2-2,.,TRBV19
CASSPLPPDTQCF,TGTGCCAGCAGCCCTCTACCACCAGATACGCAGTGTTTT,.,TRBJ2-3,.,TRBV5-3
CASGAGGGTDTQYF,TGTGCTAGTGGAGCAGGGGGGGGCACAGATACGCAGTATTTT,many,TRBJ2-3,.,TRBV12-5
CSASRRQTNYGYTF,TGCAGTGCTAGTAGGCGCCAAACTAACTATGGCTACACCTTC,.,TRBJ1-2,.,TRBV20-1